This is a list of T cell receptor beta chains from one sample in a study of blood T cell repertoires in COVID-19. TCRdb keeps only in-frame clones here, not all; method: immunoSEQ multiplex PCR. Seen here are approximately 130,000 clones, around 63% observed once, and the top ten hold approximately 2.1%. Specimen: peripheral blood. These receptor sequences come from a woman in her seventies with acute or convalescent COVID-19. The CDR3 runs from the conserved cysteine through the conserved F or W. The order of the fields is CDR3 DNA, CDR3 protein, clone size, CDR3 length, J gene, D gene, V gene. A D gene is named only where the DNA matches it firmly. Not every row has a clone size; where given, it reads once, few, many or a size class.

DNA: TGTGCCAGCAGCTTAGCTACAGGGGCTTATGGTAATTCACCCCTCCACTTT
CDR3: CASSLATGAYGNSPLHF
size: .
length: 17
J: TRBJ1-6
D: TRBD1
V: TRBV7-2

DNA: TGTGCCAGCAGTAAGACCGGGGATACGCAGTATTTT
CDR3: CASSKTGDTQYF
size: .
length: 12
J: TRBJ2-3
D: .
V: TRBV7-6

DNA: TGTGCCAGCAGCTTGGGACAGAGCACAGATACGCAGTATTTT
CDR3: CASSLGQSTDTQYF
size: few
length: 14
J: TRBJ2-3
D: .
V: TRBV5-6

DNA: TGTGCCAGTAGTGCCCGGGCTGGGTACAGGGGGCAATCACCCCTCCACTTT
CDR3: CASSARAGYRGQSPLHF
size: .
length: 17
J: TRBJ1-6
D: TRBD1
V: TRBV19

DNA: TGCGCCAGCAGAAAACCGGGACTAGGCAACAATGAGCAGTTCTTC
CDR3: CASRKPGLGNNEQFF
size: .
length: 15
J: TRBJ2-1
D: TRBD2
V: TRBV5-1

DNA: TGTGCCATGGGTTCCCCGGGACAGGTAAACGGAAACACCATATATTTT
CDR3: CAMGSPGQVNGNTIYF
size: .
length: 16
J: TRBJ1-3
D: TRBD1
V: TRBV10-3

DNA: TGTGCCATCAGGCAGGGGGCGAGTAACTATGGCTACACCTTC
CDR3: CAIRQGASNYGYTF
size: .
length: 14
J: TRBJ1-2
D: TRBD1
V: TRBV10-3

DNA: TGTGCCAGCAGCCCAGCGGGGAAGGGCTCCTACAATGAGCAGTTCTTC
CDR3: CASSPAGKGSYNEQFF
size: .
length: 16
J: TRBJ2-1
D: TRBD2
V: TRBV6-2/TRBV6-3

DNA: TGTGCCAGCAGCTTAGGCGGGACTAGCGGGTACAATGAGCAGTTCTTC
CDR3: CASSLGGTSGYNEQFF
size: .
length: 16
J: TRBJ2-1
D: TRBD2
V: TRBV7-6

DNA: TGTGCCAGCAGCCGACAGGGGGCCGCGGAGACCCAGTACTTC
CDR3: CASSRQGAAETQYF
size: .
length: 14
J: TRBJ2-5
D: TRBD1
V: TRBV3-1/TRBV3-2

DNA: TGTGCCAGCAGTTTACCCAGGTCAGGCCGCTCTGGAAACACCATATATTTT
CDR3: CASSLPRSGRSGNTIYF
size: .
length: 17
J: TRBJ1-3
D: .
V: TRBV6-2/TRBV6-3

DNA: TGCAGTGCTATTGACAGGGGCCGAGGTACTGAAGCTTTCTTT
CDR3: CSAIDRGRGTEAFF
size: .
length: 14
J: TRBJ1-1
D: TRBD1
V: TRBV20-1

DNA: TGTGCCAGCTCACCAGACGTGGTGTTAGTAGCCGAGCAGTACTTC
CDR3: CASSPDVVLVAEQYF
size: .
length: 15
J: TRBJ2-7
D: .
V: TRBV18

DNA: TGTGCCAGCAGTGAGGGCGGACTAGCGGGAGTCGGAAAGACCCAGTACTTC
CDR3: CASSEGGLAGVGKTQYF
size: few
length: 17
J: TRBJ2-5
D: TRBD2
V: TRBV6-1

DNA: TGCGCCAGCAGCTATTCAGGGGTGGGACAGCCCCAGCATTTT
CDR3: CASSYSGVGQPQHF
size: once
length: 14
J: TRBJ1-5
D: .
V: TRBV5-1

DNA: TGTGCCAGCAGCCAAGGGACAGTAAACACTGAAGCTTTCTTT
CDR3: CASSQGTVNTEAFF
size: .
length: 14
J: TRBJ1-1
D: .
V: TRBV3-1/TRBV3-2

DNA: TGTGCCAGCAGTCGAACTGAATTCCAAGAGACCCAGTACTTC
CDR3: CASSRTEFQETQYF
size: .
length: 14
J: TRBJ2-5
D: .
V: TRBV6-2/TRBV6-3

DNA: TGCAGCGTCCTCTTACCGGGACATTACTACGAGCAGTACTTC
CDR3: CSVLLPGHYYEQYF
size: few
length: 14
J: TRBJ2-7
D: .
V: TRBV29-1

DNA: TGTGCCAGCACATTCCAGGGGTACGAGCAGTACTTC
CDR3: CASTFQGYEQYF
size: .
length: 12
J: TRBJ2-7
D: .
V: TRBV6-5

DNA: TGCGCCAGCAGCGACCCGGACAGGGGGGGTAAGGACTACACCTTC
CDR3: CASSDPDRGGKDYTF
size: few
length: 15
J: TRBJ1-2
D: TRBD1
V: TRBV5-1

DNA: TGTGCCAGCAGCCGAGAGAGACAGGGAGGCTACACCTTC
CDR3: CASSRERQGGYTF
size: .
length: 13
J: TRBJ1-2
D: TRBD1
V: TRBV3-1/TRBV3-2

DNA: TGTGCCAGCAGTCCTTACAGGGAGCACACTGAAGCTTTCTTT
CDR3: CASSPYREHTEAFF
size: .
length: 14
J: TRBJ1-1
D: .
V: TRBV6-5

DNA: TGTGCCACCAGCCGCGCATTCCGTTACGAGCAGTACTTC
CDR3: CATSRAFRYEQYF
size: few
length: 13
J: TRBJ2-7
D: .
V: TRBV15

DNA: TGTGCCAGCAGTCTCTCTGGGGCCAACGTCCTGACTTTC
CDR3: CASSLSGANVLTF
size: .
length: 13
J: TRBJ2-6
D: .
V: TRBV6-5

DNA: TGTGCCAGCAGCTCAGCGACGACAGCCGTTCTGACTGAAGCTTTCTTT
CDR3: CASSSATTAVLTEAFF
size: .
length: 16
J: TRBJ1-1
D: .
V: TRBV7-9

DNA: TGTGCCAGCAGCTTAGACTATAATGAAAAACTGTTTTTT
CDR3: CASSLDYNEKLFF
size: .
length: 13
J: TRBJ1-4
D: .
V: TRBV7-9

DNA: TGTGCCAGCAGTGAAGGCGCGGTGTCCTACGAGCAGTACTTC
CDR3: CASSEGAVSYEQYF
size: .
length: 14
J: TRBJ2-7
D: .
V: TRBV6-1

DNA: TGCAGCGCCCGACAGGATCCCTACGAGCAGTACTTC
CDR3: CSARQDPYEQYF
size: .
length: 12
J: TRBJ2-7
D: .
V: TRBV29-1

DNA: TGCAGCGTTGAAGGCCAGGGGGGTCAGCCCCAGCATTTT
CDR3: CSVEGQGGQPQHF
size: once
length: 13
J: TRBJ1-5
D: TRBD1
V: TRBV29-1

DNA: TGTGCCAGCAGCCGAACTAGAAGCTCCTACGAGCAGTACTTC
CDR3: CASSRTRSSYEQYF
size: .
length: 14
J: TRBJ2-7
D: .
V: TRBV7-6

DNA: TGTGCCAGCAGTGAACCTGCCGGGGCTGGAAACACCATATATTTT
CDR3: CASSEPAGAGNTIYF
size: .
length: 15
J: TRBJ1-3
D: .
V: TRBV2

DNA: TGCGCCAGCAGCCCCAGGAGGGCAGACCCCTCTGGGGCCAACGTCCTGACTTTC
CDR3: CASSPRRADPSGANVLTF
size: .
length: 18
J: TRBJ2-6
D: .
V: TRBV10-1

DNA: TGTGCCAGCAGCTTGTTGATCGGACAGGGAGTGGGAAATACGCAGTATTTT
CDR3: CASSLLIGQGVGNTQYF
size: .
length: 17
J: TRBJ2-3
D: TRBD1
V: TRBV5-8

DNA: TGTGCCAGCAGTGAAGCTTTGAGTCTAGCGGGAGTGAGAGAGCAGTACTTC
CDR3: CASSEALSLAGVREQYF
size: .
length: 17
J: TRBJ2-7
D: TRBD2
V: TRBV6-1

DNA: TGTGCCAGCAGCGGGGGGGTTCTCTACGAGCAGTACTTC
CDR3: CASSGGVLYEQYF
size: .
length: 13
J: TRBJ2-7
D: TRBD2
V: TRBV7-9

DNA: TGCGCCAGCAGCCAAGAAAGCGGGGGGTCCTACGAGCAGTACTTC
CDR3: CASSQESGGSYEQYF
size: once
length: 15
J: TRBJ2-7
D: TRBD2
V: TRBV4-3

DNA: TGCGCCAGCAGCTTGGCCCGTGGACAGGGTCACGAAAAACTGTTTTTT
CDR3: CASSLARGQGHEKLFF
size: few
length: 16
J: TRBJ1-4
D: TRBD1
V: TRBV5-1

DNA: TGTGCCAGTAGTCGGCTAGCGGGAGGGAATGAGCAGTTCTTC
CDR3: CASSRLAGGNEQFF
size: .
length: 14
J: TRBJ2-1
D: TRBD2
V: TRBV19

DNA: TGCAGCGTTCGACAGGGAGACTATGGCTACACCTTC
CDR3: CSVRQGDYGYTF
size: .
length: 12
J: TRBJ1-2
D: TRBD1
V: TRBV29-1

DNA: TGTGCCAGCAGCCGACGGACAGATTTCCACTATGGCTACACCTTC
CDR3: CASSRRTDFHYGYTF
size: .
length: 15
J: TRBJ1-2
D: .
V: TRBV3-1/TRBV3-2

DNA: TGTGCCAGCAGCTTACTGTCCACAGATACGCAGTATTTT
CDR3: CASSLLSTDTQYF
size: .
length: 13
J: TRBJ2-3
D: .
V: TRBV13

DNA: TGTGCCTCAGGACAGTTCTTGGCTGGGGCCAACGTCCTGACTTTC
CDR3: CASGQFLAGANVLTF
size: .
length: 15
J: TRBJ2-6
D: .
V: TRBV19

DNA: TGTGCCAGCAGTCCACAGGCTAACTATGGCTACACCTTC
CDR3: CASSPQANYGYTF
size: .
length: 13
J: TRBJ1-2
D: .
V: TRBV12-3/TRBV12-4

DNA: TGTGCCAGCGTCATTAGCGCCGGGGAGCTGTTTTTT
CDR3: CASVISAGELFF
size: many
length: 12
J: TRBJ2-2
D: .
V: TRBV7-8

DNA: TGTGCCAGCAGGGGACTAGCGGGCTTCTGGGCCAGCACAGATACGCAGTATTTT
CDR3: CASRGLAGFWASTDTQYF
size: .
length: 18
J: TRBJ2-3
D: TRBD2
V: TRBV27

DNA: TGTGCCAGCAGTCCCCAAGTTACAATGAACACTGAAGCTTTCTTT
CDR3: CASSPQVTMNTEAFF
size: .
length: 15
J: TRBJ1-1
D: .
V: TRBV27